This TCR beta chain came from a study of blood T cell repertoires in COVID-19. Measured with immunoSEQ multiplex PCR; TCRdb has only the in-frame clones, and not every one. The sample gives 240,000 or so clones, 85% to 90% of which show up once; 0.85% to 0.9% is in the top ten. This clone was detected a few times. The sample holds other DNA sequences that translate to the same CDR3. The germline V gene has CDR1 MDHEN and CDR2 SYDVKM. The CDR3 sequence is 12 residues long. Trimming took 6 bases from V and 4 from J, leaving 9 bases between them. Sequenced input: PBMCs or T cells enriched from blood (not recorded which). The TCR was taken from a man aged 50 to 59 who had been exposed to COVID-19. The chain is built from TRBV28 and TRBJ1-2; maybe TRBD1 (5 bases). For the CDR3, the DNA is TGTGCCAGCAGCCAGGGCGGCTATGGCTACACCTTC. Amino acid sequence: CASSQGGYGYTF.